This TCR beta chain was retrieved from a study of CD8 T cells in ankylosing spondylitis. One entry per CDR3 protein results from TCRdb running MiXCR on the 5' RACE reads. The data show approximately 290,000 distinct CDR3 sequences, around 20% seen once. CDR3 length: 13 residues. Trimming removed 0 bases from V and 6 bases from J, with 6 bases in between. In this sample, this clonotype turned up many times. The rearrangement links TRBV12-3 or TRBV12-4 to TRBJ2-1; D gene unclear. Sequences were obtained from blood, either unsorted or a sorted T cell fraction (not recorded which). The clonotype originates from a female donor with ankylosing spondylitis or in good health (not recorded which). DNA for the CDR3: TGTGCCAGCAGTTTAGCGCGGACCAATGAGCAGTTCTTC. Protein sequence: CASSLARTNEQFF.